A selection of T cell receptor beta chains follows, all from one sample in a study of beta chain features in type 1 diabetes. The assay was immunoSEQ multiplex PCR, and TCRdb's table has in-frame clones only and misses some. The sample has 70,000 to 90,000 clones, under 35% seen once. The sample was stem cell memory CD4+ T cells from blood. Source of these receptors: a woman aged 18-29 years in good health. Both conserved end residues are part of each CDR3. Each record gives: CDR3 length, J gene, V gene, CDR3 protein.

cdr3_length: 15
j_call: TRBJ1-5
v_call: TRBV7-2
cdr3_aa: CASSQLDRGGQPQHF

cdr3_length: 15
j_call: TRBJ2-1
v_call: TRBV2
cdr3_aa: CASSTGTSVFSEQFF

cdr3_length: 12
j_call: TRBJ2-7
v_call: TRBV18
cdr3_aa: CASSLGDYEQYF

cdr3_length: 14
j_call: TRBJ2-5
v_call: TRBV18
cdr3_aa: CASSATGGQETQYF

cdr3_length: 14
j_call: TRBJ2-3
v_call: TRBV25-1
cdr3_aa: CASRATTGTDTQYF

cdr3_length: 16
j_call: TRBJ2-4
v_call: TRBV7-9
cdr3_aa: CASSLGAGLAKNIQYF

cdr3_length: 16
j_call: TRBJ2-7
v_call: TRBV11-2
cdr3_aa: CASSFLRAWVSYEQYF

cdr3_length: 14
j_call: TRBJ1-1
v_call: TRBV18
cdr3_aa: CASSPRAEGTEAFF

cdr3_length: 11
j_call: TRBJ1-1
v_call: TRBV30
cdr3_aa: CAWSGSNEAFF

cdr3_length: 13
j_call: TRBJ2-7
v_call: TRBV27
cdr3_aa: CASSRTGLYEQYF

cdr3_length: 14
j_call: TRBJ1-4
v_call: TRBV10-3
cdr3_aa: CATQYGQENEKLFF

cdr3_length: 15
j_call: TRBJ1-4
v_call: TRBV18
cdr3_aa: CASSPPGTGDEKLFF

cdr3_length: 15
j_call: TRBJ1-5
v_call: TRBV5-6
cdr3_aa: CASRGGLTSNQPQHF

cdr3_length: 15
j_call: TRBJ2-1
v_call: TRBV30
cdr3_aa: CAWRGRTSGYNEQFF

cdr3_length: 14
j_call: TRBJ1-2
v_call: TRBV2
cdr3_aa: CASSSPDRGQGYTF

cdr3_length: 15
j_call: TRBJ1-1
v_call: TRBV19
cdr3_aa: CASSSGTHEDTEAFF

cdr3_length: 18
j_call: TRBJ1-2
v_call: TRBV5-4
cdr3_aa: CASSPRSGTGGPNYGYTF

cdr3_length: 13
j_call: TRBJ1-1
v_call: TRBV6-4
cdr3_aa: CASSESVNTEAFF

cdr3_length: 14
j_call: TRBJ2-1
v_call: TRBV18
cdr3_aa: CASSPGRQANEQFF

cdr3_length: 15
j_call: TRBJ1-2
v_call: TRBV14
cdr3_aa: CASSQGNRANYGYTF

cdr3_length: 14
j_call: TRBJ2-1
v_call: TRBV5-1
cdr3_aa: CASSLDARYNEQFF

cdr3_length: 12
j_call: TRBJ2-7
v_call: TRBV11-2
cdr3_aa: CASSLDGTGVNF

cdr3_length: 14
j_call: TRBJ2-5
v_call: TRBV2
cdr3_aa: CASTRDLLQETQYF

cdr3_length: 13
j_call: TRBJ1-2
v_call: TRBV4-1
cdr3_aa: CASRGVGVYGYTF

cdr3_length: 14
j_call: TRBJ1-5
v_call: TRBV4-3
cdr3_aa: CASSQDPGYQPQHF

cdr3_length: 12
j_call: TRBJ1-1
v_call: TRBV29-1
cdr3_aa: CSAGQMNTEAFF

cdr3_length: 16
j_call: TRBJ2-1
v_call: TRBV6-5
cdr3_aa: CASSFSLASGWNEQFF

cdr3_length: 13
j_call: TRBJ1-1
v_call: TRBV2
cdr3_aa: CASSVYQNTEAFF

cdr3_length: 13
j_call: TRBJ2-7
v_call: TRBV7-2
cdr3_aa: CASSPRAAYEQYF

cdr3_length: 17
j_call: TRBJ2-5
v_call: TRBV4-1
cdr3_aa: CASSRGLAGVVKETQYF

cdr3_length: 16
j_call: TRBJ2-1
v_call: TRBV6-6
cdr3_aa: CASIPGLAGLYNEQFF

cdr3_length: 15
j_call: TRBJ2-7
v_call: TRBV4-1
cdr3_aa: CASSQTGASSYEQYF

cdr3_length: 16
j_call: TRBJ1-2
v_call: TRBV5-1
cdr3_aa: CASSHGQGFGNYGYTF

cdr3_length: 16
j_call: TRBJ1-3
v_call: TRBV7-9
cdr3_aa: CASSKRQGSSGNTIYF

cdr3_length: 15
j_call: TRBJ2-7
v_call: TRBV4-1
cdr3_aa: CASRHGTGGSYEQYF

cdr3_length: 15
j_call: TRBJ2-7
v_call: TRBV5-6
cdr3_aa: CASSLPGTRDYEQYF

cdr3_length: 15
j_call: TRBJ1-2
v_call: TRBV7-8
cdr3_aa: CASSLTGGTVYGYTF

cdr3_length: 13
j_call: TRBJ1-5
v_call: TRBV6-1
cdr3_aa: CASRRDLNQPQHF

cdr3_length: 11
j_call: TRBJ1-1
v_call: TRBV11-2
cdr3_aa: CASSLITEAFF

cdr3_length: 15
j_call: TRBJ2-7
v_call: TRBV7-2
cdr3_aa: CASNPQGGAAYEQYF

cdr3_length: 14
j_call: TRBJ1-5
v_call: TRBV4-1
cdr3_aa: CASSQDRTAQPQHF

cdr3_length: 16
j_call: TRBJ1-5
v_call: TRBV27
cdr3_aa: CASSPRTGTGNQPQHF

cdr3_length: 15
j_call: TRBJ1-5
v_call: TRBV6-5
cdr3_aa: CASRPHLLGNQPQHF

cdr3_length: 17
j_call: TRBJ2-2
v_call: TRBV5-1
cdr3_aa: CASSFLATGESTGELFF

cdr3_length: 14
j_call: TRBJ1-1
v_call: TRBV6-1
cdr3_aa: CASSARGLVAEAFF

cdr3_length: 15
j_call: TRBJ2-7
v_call: TRBV6-6
cdr3_aa: CASSSRLAGTNEQYF

cdr3_length: 15
j_call: TRBJ2-7
v_call: TRBV19
cdr3_aa: CASSAISGSSEEQYF

cdr3_length: 16
j_call: TRBJ2-4
v_call: TRBV6-6
cdr3_aa: CASSYVRSGGANIQYF

cdr3_length: 13
j_call: TRBJ2-7
v_call: TRBV7-2
cdr3_aa: CASSSRDSYEQYF

cdr3_length: 14
j_call: TRBJ1-1
v_call: TRBV6-6
cdr3_aa: CASSGRTGNTEAFF

cdr3_length: 14
j_call: TRBJ1-1
v_call: TRBV7-2
cdr3_aa: CASSFDRWNTEAFF

cdr3_length: 14
j_call: TRBJ1-5
v_call: TRBV7-9
cdr3_aa: CASSPGTGNQPQHF